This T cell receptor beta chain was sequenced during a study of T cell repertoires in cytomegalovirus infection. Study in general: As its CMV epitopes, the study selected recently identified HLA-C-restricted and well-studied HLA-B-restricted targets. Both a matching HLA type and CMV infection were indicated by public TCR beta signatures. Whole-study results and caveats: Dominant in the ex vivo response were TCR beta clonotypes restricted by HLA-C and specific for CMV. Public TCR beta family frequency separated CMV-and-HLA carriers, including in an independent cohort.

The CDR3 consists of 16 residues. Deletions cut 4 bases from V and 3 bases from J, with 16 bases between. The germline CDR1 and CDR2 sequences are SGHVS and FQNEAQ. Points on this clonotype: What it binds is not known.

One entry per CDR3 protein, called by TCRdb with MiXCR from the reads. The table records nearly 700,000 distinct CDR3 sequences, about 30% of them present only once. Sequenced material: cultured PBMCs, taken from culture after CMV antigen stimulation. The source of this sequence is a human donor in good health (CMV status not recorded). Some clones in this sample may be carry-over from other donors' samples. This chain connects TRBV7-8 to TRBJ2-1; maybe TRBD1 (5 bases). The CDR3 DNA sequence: TGTGCCAGCAGCTCGCGCGGAAGGCAGGGCTACAATGAGCAGTTCTTC. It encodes CASSSRGRQGYNEQFF.